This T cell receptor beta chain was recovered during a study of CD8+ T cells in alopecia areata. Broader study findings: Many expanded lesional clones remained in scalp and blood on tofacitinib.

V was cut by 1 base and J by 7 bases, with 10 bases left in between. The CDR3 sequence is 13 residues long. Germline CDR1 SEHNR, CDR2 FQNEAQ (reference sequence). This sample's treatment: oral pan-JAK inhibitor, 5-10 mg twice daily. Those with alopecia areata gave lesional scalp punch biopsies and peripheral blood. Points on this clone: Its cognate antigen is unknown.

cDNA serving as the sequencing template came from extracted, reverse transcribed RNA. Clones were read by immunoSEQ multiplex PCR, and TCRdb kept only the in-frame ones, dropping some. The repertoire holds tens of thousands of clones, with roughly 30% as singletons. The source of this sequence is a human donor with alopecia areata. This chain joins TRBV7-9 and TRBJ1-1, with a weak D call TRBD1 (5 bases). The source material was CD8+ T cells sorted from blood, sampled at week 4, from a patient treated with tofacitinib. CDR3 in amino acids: CASSLGGAGEAFF. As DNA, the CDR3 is TGTGCCAGCAGCTTAGGAGGGGCGGGTGAAGCTTTCTTT.